This T cell receptor (beta chain) comes out of a study of prognosis after radiotherapy for stage I lung cancer. Study-level background: The study enrolled some 12 men and over five women as patients, aged roughly 53 to 85 with a median of 74.5 years.

Amplification of TCR beta CDR3 from genomic DNA used two-round multiplex PCR. Used in first-round PCR were primers specific to each TRBV and TRBJ gene. TCRdb independently ran MiXCR on the multiplex PCR reads; one entry per CDR3 protein. This sample has over 13,000 distinct CDR3 sequences, with 30% found just once. This CDR3 is built from 12 residues. Germline loops: CDR1 MDHEN, CDR2 SYDVKM. V was clipped by 6 bases and J by 8 bases, with 13 bases between them. The sequenced sample was PBMCs, obtained before or after stereotactic body radiation therapy (not recorded which). This TCR derives from a donor of 50 years or more with non-small cell lung cancer. The J gene is TRBJ2-5, the V gene TRBV28, with a tentative D call TRBD2 (6 bases). CDR3 sequence: CASSPPGDTQYF. The CDR3 DNA reads as TGTGCCAGCAGCCCACCGGGAGATACCCAGTACTTC.